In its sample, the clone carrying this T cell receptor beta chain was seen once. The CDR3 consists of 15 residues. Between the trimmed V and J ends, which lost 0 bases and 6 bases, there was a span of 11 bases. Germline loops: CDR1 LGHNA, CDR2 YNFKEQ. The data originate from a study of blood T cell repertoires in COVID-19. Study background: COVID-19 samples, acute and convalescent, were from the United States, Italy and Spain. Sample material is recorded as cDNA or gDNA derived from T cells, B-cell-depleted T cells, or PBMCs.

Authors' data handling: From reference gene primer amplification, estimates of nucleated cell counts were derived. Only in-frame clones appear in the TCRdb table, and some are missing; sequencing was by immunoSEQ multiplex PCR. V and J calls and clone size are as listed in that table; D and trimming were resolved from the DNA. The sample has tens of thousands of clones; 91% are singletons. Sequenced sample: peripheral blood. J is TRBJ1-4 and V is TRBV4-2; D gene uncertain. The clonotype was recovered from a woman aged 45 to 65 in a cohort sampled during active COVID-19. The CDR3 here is CASSQELGPDEKLFF. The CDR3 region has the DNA TGTGCCAGCAGCCAAGAGTTGGGCCCGGATGAAAAACTGTTTTTT.